Included here is one T cell receptor (beta chain) sequence, with context. This CDR3 comprises 13 residues. Germline loops: CDR1 SGHAT, CDR2 FQNNGV. V lost 8 bases to trimming and J lost 8 bases; unmatched junction nucleotides: 9. These data belong to a study of cytomegalovirus exposure and HLA in healthy donors. 60 Vbeta and 13 Jbeta primers were used in PCR. TCRdb keeps only in-frame clones here, not all; method: immunoSEQ multiplex PCR. The listing contains approximately 80,000 clones. The origin of this receptor is a woman aged 25-40 years in good health and CMV-seronegative. Source material: PBMCs. The chain is built from TRBV11-2 and TRBJ2-1; the match to TRBD2 covers 7 bases. Written as DNA, the CDR3 is TGTGCCAGCGCTGGGGCGGGAGAGGATGAGCAGTTCTTC. It yields the protein CASAGAGEDEQFF.